This is a list of T cell receptor beta chains from one sample in a study of shared clonotypes between healthy human individuals. Using immunoSEQ multiplex PCR, the repertoire was profiled, and TCRdb retains in-frame clones only, with some absent. The table has over 2 million clones, about 95% seen once; the top ten hold 1% to 1.3%. The sample consisted of naive CD8+ T cells sorted from blood. The receptors were gathered from a man aged 18 to 35 in good health. CDR3s include the opening cysteine and the closing phenylalanine or tryptophan. A D gene is named only where the DNA matches it firmly.

CDR3 protein: CASSYSDSPYEQYF
V gene: TRBV6-5
D gene: NA
CDR3 length: 14

CDR3 protein: CASSPGFGPYEQYF
V gene: TRBV19
D gene: NA
CDR3 length: 14

CDR3 protein: CSVEPTVNTEAFF
V gene: TRBV29-1
D gene: NA
CDR3 length: 13

CDR3 protein: CASSPPGLADTQYF
V gene: TRBV27
D gene: TRBD2
CDR3 length: 14

CDR3 protein: CASSIGQGIAYEQYF
V gene: TRBV19
D gene: NA
CDR3 length: 15

CDR3 protein: CASSWMNGELFF
V gene: TRBV5-6
D gene: NA
CDR3 length: 12

CDR3 protein: CASSSGTNTGELFF
V gene: TRBV19
D gene: NA
CDR3 length: 14

CDR3 protein: CASGSGQADGYTF
V gene: TRBV12-5
D gene: TRBD1
CDR3 length: 13

CDR3 protein: CASSPQISYNEQFF
V gene: TRBV9
D gene: NA
CDR3 length: 14

CDR3 protein: CAWSDRVFTEAFF
V gene: TRBV30
D gene: TRBD1
CDR3 length: 13

CDR3 protein: CASSQFLRGGGTETQYF
V gene: TRBV4-1
D gene: TRBD2
CDR3 length: 17

CDR3 protein: CASSFIESETQYF
V gene: TRBV5-5
D gene: NA
CDR3 length: 13

CDR3 protein: CASSLLEGAQETQYF
V gene: TRBV7-6
D gene: NA
CDR3 length: 15

CDR3 protein: CASSLSRAYNEQFF
V gene: TRBV28
D gene: NA
CDR3 length: 14

CDR3 protein: CASSLPPGQGSTGELFF
V gene: TRBV28
D gene: TRBD1
CDR3 length: 17

CDR3 protein: CASSHGRGPLVWHEQYF
V gene: TRBV14
D gene: NA
CDR3 length: 17

CDR3 protein: CASSEITSGGPDTQYF
V gene: TRBV6-1
D gene: TRBD2
CDR3 length: 16

CDR3 protein: CASSLRGQPQHF
V gene: TRBV7-9
D gene: NA
CDR3 length: 12

CDR3 protein: CASSQGPNTGELFF
V gene: TRBV6-4
D gene: NA
CDR3 length: 14

CDR3 protein: CASSYSTRGKDTQYF
V gene: TRBV6-5
D gene: TRBD1
CDR3 length: 15

CDR3 protein: CASSPRDSFTEAFF
V gene: TRBV27
D gene: TRBD1
CDR3 length: 14

CDR3 protein: CASSESGAAQPQHF
V gene: TRBV10-1
D gene: NA
CDR3 length: 14

CDR3 protein: CATAAGRGTEAFF
V gene: TRBV30
D gene: NA
CDR3 length: 13

CDR3 protein: CASSQEDSSGNTIYF
V gene: TRBV4-3
D gene: NA
CDR3 length: 15

CDR3 protein: CASSSGRTYEQYF
V gene: TRBV7-6
D gene: NA
CDR3 length: 13

CDR3 protein: CASSQSWGESNQPQHF
V gene: TRBV16
D gene: NA
CDR3 length: 16

CDR3 protein: CASSMGQAREEQYF
V gene: TRBV25-1
D gene: TRBD1
CDR3 length: 14

CDR3 protein: CASSTDRAYGYTF
V gene: TRBV5-4
D gene: TRBD1
CDR3 length: 13

CDR3 protein: CASSFRGPIVEQYF
V gene: TRBV5-1
D gene: NA
CDR3 length: 14

CDR3 protein: CAWWDRGSYNEQFF
V gene: TRBV30
D gene: TRBD1
CDR3 length: 14

CDR3 protein: CASSTAPPVYGYTF
V gene: TRBV5-5
D gene: NA
CDR3 length: 14

CDR3 protein: CASSLGGRNEQFF
V gene: TRBV27
D gene: NA
CDR3 length: 13

CDR3 protein: CASSYVGDYEQYF
V gene: TRBV5-5
D gene: NA
CDR3 length: 13

CDR3 protein: CASIKVSGVGYTF
V gene: TRBV6-1
D gene: NA
CDR3 length: 13

CDR3 protein: CASSQFPNQPQHF
V gene: TRBV7-3
D gene: NA
CDR3 length: 13

CDR3 protein: CASSEAGPIGGGGYTF
V gene: TRBV6-1
D gene: NA
CDR3 length: 16

CDR3 protein: CASSLYRELFF
V gene: TRBV27
D gene: NA
CDR3 length: 11

CDR3 protein: CASSPGTSGSSRTDTQYF
V gene: TRBV7-2
D gene: TRBD2
CDR3 length: 18

CDR3 protein: CASSQPGLAGGPSNEQFF
V gene: TRBV4-1
D gene: TRBD2
CDR3 length: 18

CDR3 protein: CASQDDLLGTEAFF
V gene: TRBV2
D gene: NA
CDR3 length: 14

CDR3 protein: CASSIAGEVEAFF
V gene: TRBV19
D gene: NA
CDR3 length: 13

CDR3 protein: CASSSLRTSEQFF
V gene: TRBV7-3
D gene: TRBD2
CDR3 length: 13

CDR3 protein: CASSSASGYLDNEQFF
V gene: TRBV6-5
D gene: TRBD2
CDR3 length: 16

CDR3 protein: CAWAGLGDGYTF
V gene: TRBV30
D gene: NA
CDR3 length: 12

CDR3 protein: CASSQDPGRPLHF
V gene: TRBV4-3
D gene: NA
CDR3 length: 13

CDR3 protein: CASRQTTNEQYF
V gene: TRBV5-1
D gene: NA
CDR3 length: 12

CDR3 protein: CASSWGTETYEQYF
V gene: TRBV9
D gene: TRBD1
CDR3 length: 14

CDR3 protein: CASSSRGSNYGYTF
V gene: TRBV5-6
D gene: NA
CDR3 length: 14

CDR3 protein: CASRDLGGGLDEQFF
V gene: TRBV4-1
D gene: NA
CDR3 length: 15

CDR3 protein: CASSTGDLGEQYF
V gene: TRBV19
D gene: NA
CDR3 length: 13

CDR3 protein: CASSPTWGSENEQYF
V gene: TRBV5-4
D gene: NA
CDR3 length: 15

CDR3 protein: CASSDRAQNTEAFF
V gene: TRBV11-2
D gene: NA
CDR3 length: 14

CDR3 protein: CASSQGGFAALHF
V gene: TRBV4-1
D gene: NA
CDR3 length: 13

CDR3 protein: CASSSDTQGLYGYTF
V gene: TRBV7-9
D gene: NA
CDR3 length: 15